The source of this T cell receptor (beta chain) is a study of cytotoxic CD8 clonotypes in ibrutinib-treated CLL. The CDR3 has 14 amino acids. Germline lookup yields CDR1 SQVTM and CDR2 ANQGSEA. Trimming took off 3 bases at V and 8 bases at J, with 19 bases between the two ends. TCRdb keeps only in-frame clones here, not all; method: immunoSEQ multiplex PCR. In the table there are 300,000 or so clones, 60% to 80% of which are singletons. The sequenced sample was PBMCs, obtained after 36 months of ibrutinib treatment. The clonotype comes from a human donor with chronic lymphocytic leukemia. This sequence joins TRBV29-1 and TRBJ1-2, with D possibly matching TRBD1 (6 bases). The CDR3 is CSVDRGFPWKGYTF. For the CDR3, the DNA is TGCAGCGTTGACAGGGGCTTTCCTTGGAAAGGCTACACCTTC.